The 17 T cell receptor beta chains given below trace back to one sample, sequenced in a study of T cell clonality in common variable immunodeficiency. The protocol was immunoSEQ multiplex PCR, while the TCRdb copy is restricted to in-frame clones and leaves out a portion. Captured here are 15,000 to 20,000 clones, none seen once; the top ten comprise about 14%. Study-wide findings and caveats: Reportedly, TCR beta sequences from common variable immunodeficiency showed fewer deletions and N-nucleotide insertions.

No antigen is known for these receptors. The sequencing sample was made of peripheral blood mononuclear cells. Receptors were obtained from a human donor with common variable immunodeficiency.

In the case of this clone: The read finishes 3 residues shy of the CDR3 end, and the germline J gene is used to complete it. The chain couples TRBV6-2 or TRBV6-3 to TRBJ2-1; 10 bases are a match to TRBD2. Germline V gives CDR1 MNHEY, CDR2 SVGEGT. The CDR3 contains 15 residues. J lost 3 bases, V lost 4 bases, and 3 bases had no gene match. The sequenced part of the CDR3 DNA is TGTGCCAGCAGTTCACTAGCGGGATACTACAATGAG. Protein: CASSSLAGYYNE. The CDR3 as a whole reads CASSSLAGYYNEQFF.

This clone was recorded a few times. CDR3 residues: CASSSGLAGAYNEQFF. The DNA read from the CDR3 is TGTGCCAGTAGTTCGGGACTAGCGGGAGCCTACAATGAG. The chain employs TRBV19 and TRBJ2-1, with TRBD2 matching 14 bases. The read ends 3 residues shy of where the CDR3 ends; the end is completed using the germline J gene. Losses at the gene ends were 5 bases for V and 2 bases for J; bases not matched to a gene: 2. Germline CDR1 LNHDA, CDR2 SQIVND (reference sequence). This CDR3 comprises 16 residues.

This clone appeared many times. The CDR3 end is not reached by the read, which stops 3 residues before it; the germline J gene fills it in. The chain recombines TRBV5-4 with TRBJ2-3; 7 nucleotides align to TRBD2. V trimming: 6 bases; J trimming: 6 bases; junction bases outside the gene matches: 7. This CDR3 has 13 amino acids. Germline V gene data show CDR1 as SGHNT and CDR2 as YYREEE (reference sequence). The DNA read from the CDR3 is TGTGCCAGCATTGTCAGCGGGGAGGATACG. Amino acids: CASIVSGEDT. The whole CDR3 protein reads CASIVSGEDTQYF.

This chain's CDR3 is CASNRGQDRTDTQYF. The covered CDR3 bases are TGTGCCAGTAATAGGGGACAGGACCGCACAGATACG. J is TRBJ2-3 and V is TRBV19; 8 bases fit TRBD1. The read is 3 residues too short to cover the CDR3 end, so that end is filled in from the germline J gene. Unmatched junction bases numbered 7, after V lost 7 bases and J lost 1 base. CDR1 and CDR2 (germline): LNHDA, SQIVND (reference sequence). The CDR3 runs 15 residues.

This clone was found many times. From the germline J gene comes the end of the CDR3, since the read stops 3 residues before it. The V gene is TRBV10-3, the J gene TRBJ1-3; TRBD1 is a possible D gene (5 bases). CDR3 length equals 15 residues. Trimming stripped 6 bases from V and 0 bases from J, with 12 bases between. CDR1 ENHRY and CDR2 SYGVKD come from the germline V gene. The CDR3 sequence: CAIRDTLVSGNTIYF. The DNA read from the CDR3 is TGTGCCATCAGGGACACTCTGGTCTCTGGAAACACC.

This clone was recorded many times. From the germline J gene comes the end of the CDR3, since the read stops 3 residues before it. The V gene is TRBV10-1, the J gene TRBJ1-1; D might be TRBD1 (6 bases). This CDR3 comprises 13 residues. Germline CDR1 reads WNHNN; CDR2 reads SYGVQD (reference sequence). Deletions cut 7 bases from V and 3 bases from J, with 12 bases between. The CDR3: CASKLQGDTEAFF. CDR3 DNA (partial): TGCGCCAGCAAACTACAGGGTGACACTGAA.

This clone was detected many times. Incomplete CDR3 DNA: TGCAGTGCTAGACCCCAGGGGGGCACCGGGGAG. Its translation: CSARPQGGTGE. The whole CDR3 sequence is CSARPQGGTGELFF. The chain is built from TRBV20-1 and TRBJ2-2; possibly TRBD1 for D (7 bases). Read sequence stops 3 residues before the CDR3 end, and the germline J gene provides the missing end. Per the germline V gene, CDR1 is DFQATT and CDR2 is SNEGSKA (reference sequence). This CDR3 is 14 amino acids long. The V end lost 2 bases, the J end lost 4 bases, and 11 bases lay between the germline ends.

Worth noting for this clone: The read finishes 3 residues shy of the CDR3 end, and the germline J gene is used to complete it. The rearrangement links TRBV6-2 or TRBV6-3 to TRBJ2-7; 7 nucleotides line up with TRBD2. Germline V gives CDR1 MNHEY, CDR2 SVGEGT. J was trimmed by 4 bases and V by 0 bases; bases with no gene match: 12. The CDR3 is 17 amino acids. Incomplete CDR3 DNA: TGTGCCAGCAGTTACTCGTCACCAGCGGGGAGAAGGTACGAG. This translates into CASSYSSPAGRRYE. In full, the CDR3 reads CASSYSSPAGRRYEQYF.

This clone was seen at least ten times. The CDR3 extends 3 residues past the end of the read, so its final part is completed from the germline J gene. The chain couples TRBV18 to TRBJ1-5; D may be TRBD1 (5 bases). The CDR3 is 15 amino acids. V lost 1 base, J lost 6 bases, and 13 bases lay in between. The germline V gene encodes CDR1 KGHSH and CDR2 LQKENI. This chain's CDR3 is CASSPQGRGVQPQHF. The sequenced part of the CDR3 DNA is TGTGCCAGCTCACCACAAGGGAGGGGAGTTCAGCCC. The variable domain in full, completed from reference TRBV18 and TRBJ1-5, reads NAGVMQNPRHLVRRRGQEARLRCSPMKGHSHVYWYRQLPEEGLKFMVYLQKENIIDESGMPKERFSAEFPKEGPSILRIQQVVRGDSAAYFCASSPQGRGVQPQHFGDGTRLSIL.

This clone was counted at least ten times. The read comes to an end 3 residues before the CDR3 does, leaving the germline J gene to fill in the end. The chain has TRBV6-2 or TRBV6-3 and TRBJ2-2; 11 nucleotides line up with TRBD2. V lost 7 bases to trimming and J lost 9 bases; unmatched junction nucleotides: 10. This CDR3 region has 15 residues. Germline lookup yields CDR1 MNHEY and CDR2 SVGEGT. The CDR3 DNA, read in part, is TGTGCCAGCATCCGTTACACTAGCGGGGGTCGGGAG. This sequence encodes CASIRYTSGGRE. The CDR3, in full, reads CASIRYTSGGRELFF.

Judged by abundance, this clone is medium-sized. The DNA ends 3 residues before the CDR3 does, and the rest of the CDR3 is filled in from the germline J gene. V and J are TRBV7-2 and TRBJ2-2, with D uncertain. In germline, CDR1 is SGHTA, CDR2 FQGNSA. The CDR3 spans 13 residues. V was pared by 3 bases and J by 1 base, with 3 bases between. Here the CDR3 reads CASSFKNTGELFF. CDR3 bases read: TGTGCCAGCAGCTTCAAGAACACCGGGGAG. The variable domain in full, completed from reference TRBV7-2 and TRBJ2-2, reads GAGVSQSPSNKVTEKGKDVELRCDPISGHTALYWYRQSLGQGLEFLIYFQGNSAPDKSGLPSDRFSAERTGGSVSTLTIQRTQQEDSAVYLCASSFKNTGELFFGEGSRLTVL.

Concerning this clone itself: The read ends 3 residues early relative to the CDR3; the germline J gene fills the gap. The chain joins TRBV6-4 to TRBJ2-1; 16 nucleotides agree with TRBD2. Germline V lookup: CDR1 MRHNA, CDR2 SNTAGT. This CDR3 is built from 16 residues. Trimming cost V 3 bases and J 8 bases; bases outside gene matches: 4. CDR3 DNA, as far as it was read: TGTGCCAGCAGTGAGGGACTAGCGGGGGGGCCTTATGAG. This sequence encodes CASSEGLAGGPYE. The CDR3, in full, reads CASSEGLAGGPYEQFF.

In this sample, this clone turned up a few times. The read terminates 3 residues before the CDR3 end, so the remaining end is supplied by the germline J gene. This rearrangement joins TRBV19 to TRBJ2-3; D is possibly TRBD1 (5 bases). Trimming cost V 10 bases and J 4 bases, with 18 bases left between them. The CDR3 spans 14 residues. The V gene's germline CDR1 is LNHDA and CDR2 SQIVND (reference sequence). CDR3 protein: CATSDNSPPDTQYF. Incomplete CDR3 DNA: TGTGCCACCTCGGACAATTCTCCCCCAGATACG.

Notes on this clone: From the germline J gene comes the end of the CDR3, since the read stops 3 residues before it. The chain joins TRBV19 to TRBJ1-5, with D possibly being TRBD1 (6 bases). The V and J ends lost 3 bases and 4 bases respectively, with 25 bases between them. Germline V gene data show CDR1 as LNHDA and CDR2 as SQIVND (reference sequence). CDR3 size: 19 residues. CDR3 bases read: TGTGCCAGTAGTATTACGTTTGCGGGGGGCGCGGGTAGGAATCAGCCC. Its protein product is CASSITFAGGAGRNQP. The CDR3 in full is CASSITFAGGAGRNQPQHF.

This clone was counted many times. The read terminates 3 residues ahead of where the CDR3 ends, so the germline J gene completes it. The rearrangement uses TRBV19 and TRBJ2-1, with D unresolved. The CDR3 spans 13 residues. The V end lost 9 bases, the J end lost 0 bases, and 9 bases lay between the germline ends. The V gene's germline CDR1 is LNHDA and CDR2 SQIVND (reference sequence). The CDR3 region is CASGSDSYNEQFF. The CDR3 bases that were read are TGTGCCAGCGGCAGCGACTCCTACAATGAG.

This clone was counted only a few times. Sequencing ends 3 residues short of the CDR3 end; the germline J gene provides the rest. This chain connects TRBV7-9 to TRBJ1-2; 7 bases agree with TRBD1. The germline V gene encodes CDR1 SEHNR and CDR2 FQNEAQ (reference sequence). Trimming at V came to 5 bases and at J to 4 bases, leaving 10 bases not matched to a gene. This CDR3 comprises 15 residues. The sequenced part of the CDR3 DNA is TGTGCCAGCAGCGCAAGCACAGGGGAACGCTATGGC. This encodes CASSASTGERYG. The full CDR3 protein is CASSASTGERYGYTF.

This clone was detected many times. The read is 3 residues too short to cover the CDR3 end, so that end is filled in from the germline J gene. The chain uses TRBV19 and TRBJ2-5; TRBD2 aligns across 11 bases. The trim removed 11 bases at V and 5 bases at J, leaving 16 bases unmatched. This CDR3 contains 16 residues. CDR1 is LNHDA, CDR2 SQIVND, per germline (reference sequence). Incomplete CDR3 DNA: TGTGCCCTCCTGAAACTAGCGGGGGTAGTCGAGGAGACC. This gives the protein CALLKLAGVVEET. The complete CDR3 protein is CALLKLAGVVEETQYF.